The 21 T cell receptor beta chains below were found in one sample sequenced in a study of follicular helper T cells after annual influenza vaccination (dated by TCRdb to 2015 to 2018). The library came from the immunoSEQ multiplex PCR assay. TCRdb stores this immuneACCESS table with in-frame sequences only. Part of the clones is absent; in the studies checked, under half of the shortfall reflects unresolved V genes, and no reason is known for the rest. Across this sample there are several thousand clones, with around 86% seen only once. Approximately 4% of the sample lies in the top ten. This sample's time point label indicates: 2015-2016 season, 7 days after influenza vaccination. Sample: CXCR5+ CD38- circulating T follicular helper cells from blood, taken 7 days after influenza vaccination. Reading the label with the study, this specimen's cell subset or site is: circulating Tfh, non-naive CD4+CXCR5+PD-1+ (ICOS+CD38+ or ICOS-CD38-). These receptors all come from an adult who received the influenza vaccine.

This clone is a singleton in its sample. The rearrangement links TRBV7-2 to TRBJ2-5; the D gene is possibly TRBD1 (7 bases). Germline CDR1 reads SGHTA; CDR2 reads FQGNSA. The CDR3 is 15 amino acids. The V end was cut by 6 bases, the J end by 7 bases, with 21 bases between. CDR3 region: CASSRDRDAGGTQYF. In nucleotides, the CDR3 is TGTGCCAGCAGTCGTGACAGGGATGCCGGGGGGACCCAGTACTTC.

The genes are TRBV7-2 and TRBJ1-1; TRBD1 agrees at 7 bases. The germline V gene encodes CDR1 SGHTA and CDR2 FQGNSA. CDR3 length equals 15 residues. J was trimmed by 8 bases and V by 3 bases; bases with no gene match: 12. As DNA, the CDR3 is TGTGCCAGCAGCTTCGGATCACAGGGGATTATAGAAGCTTTCTTT. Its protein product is CASSFGSQGIIEAFF.

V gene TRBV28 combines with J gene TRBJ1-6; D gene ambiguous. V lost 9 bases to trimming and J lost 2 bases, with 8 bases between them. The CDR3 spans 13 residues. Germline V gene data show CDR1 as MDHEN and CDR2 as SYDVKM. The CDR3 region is CASSKPYNSPLHF. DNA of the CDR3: TGTGCCAGTTCAAAACCCTATAATTCACCCCTCCACTTT.

The CDR3, as DNA: TGTGCCAGCAGCAAAGGAGGCGGGAAGGCTCCCGTGAGTGAGCAGTTCTTC. Protein sequence: CASSKGGGKAPVSEQFF. This chain joins TRBV21-1 and TRBJ2-1; the D call TRBD2 from the table was never checked on the DNA. TRBV21-1 is a listed pseudogene. This CDR3 comprises 17 residues.

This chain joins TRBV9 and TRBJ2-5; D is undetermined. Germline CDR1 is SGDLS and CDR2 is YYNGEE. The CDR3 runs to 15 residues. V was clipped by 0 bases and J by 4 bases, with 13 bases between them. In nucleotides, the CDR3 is TGTGCCAGCAGCGTAGGGGCAGACCCCGGAGAGACCCAGTACTTC. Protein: CASSVGADPGETQYF.

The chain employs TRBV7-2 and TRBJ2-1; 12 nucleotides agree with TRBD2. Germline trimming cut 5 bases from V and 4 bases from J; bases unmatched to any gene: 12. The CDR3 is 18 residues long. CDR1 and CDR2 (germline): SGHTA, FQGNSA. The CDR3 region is CASSKTSGGRPNYNEQFF. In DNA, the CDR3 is TGTGCCAGCAGCAAGACTAGCGGGGGACGCCCTAATTACAATGAGCAGTTCTTC. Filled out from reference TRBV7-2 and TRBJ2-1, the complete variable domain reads GAGVSQSPSNKVTEKGKDVELRCDPISGHTALYWYRQSLGQGLEFLIYFQGNSAPDKSGLPSDRFSAERTGGSVSTLTIQRTQQEDSAVYLCASSKTSGGRPNYNEQFFGPGTRLTVL.

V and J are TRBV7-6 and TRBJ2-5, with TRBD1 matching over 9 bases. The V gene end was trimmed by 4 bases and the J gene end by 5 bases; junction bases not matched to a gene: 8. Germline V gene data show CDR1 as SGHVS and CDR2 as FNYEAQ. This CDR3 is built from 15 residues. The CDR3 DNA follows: TGTGCCAGCAGCTCGTGGACAGGGGTTGGCGAGACCCAGTACTTC. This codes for CASSSWTGVGETQYF.

The CDR3 loop is CASSRGAVSYNEQFF. The DNA for the CDR3 is TGTGCCAGTAGCAGAGGCGCGGTCTCCTACAATGAGCAGTTCTTC. The V call is TRBV19, the J call TRBJ2-1; no definite D call. This CDR3 contains 15 residues. Trimming left V 6 bases short and J 0 bases short, with 12 bases between. Germline CDR1 LNHDA, CDR2 SQIVND (reference sequence).

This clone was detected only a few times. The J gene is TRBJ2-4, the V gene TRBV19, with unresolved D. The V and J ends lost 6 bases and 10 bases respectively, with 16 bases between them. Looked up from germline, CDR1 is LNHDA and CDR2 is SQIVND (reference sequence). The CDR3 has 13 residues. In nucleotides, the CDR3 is TGTGCCAGTAGCCATACATCTGTTGGGATTCAGTACTTC. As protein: CASSHTSVGIQYF.

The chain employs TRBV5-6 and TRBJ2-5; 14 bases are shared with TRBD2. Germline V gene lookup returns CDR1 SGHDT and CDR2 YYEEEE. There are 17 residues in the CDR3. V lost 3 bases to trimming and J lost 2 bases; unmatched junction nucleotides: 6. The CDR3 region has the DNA TGTGCCAGCAGCTGGGGAGGGACTAGCGGGGGACAAGAGACCCAGTACTTC. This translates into CASSWGGTSGGQETQYF.

The CDR3 DNA is TGTGCCAGCAGCTTATGGACCCAAGAGACCCAGTACTTC. This gives the protein CASSLWTQETQYF. The chain joins TRBV7-6 to TRBJ2-5; D gene ambiguous. Trimming shortened V by 2 bases and J by 1 base, and 5 bases separated the two germline ends. CDR3 length: 13 amino acids. The germline CDR1 and CDR2 sequences are SGHVS and FNYEAQ.

CDR3 loop: CASSQTRGTEAFF. CDR3 DNA sequence: TGTGCCAGCAGCCAGACCAGGGGGACTGAAGCTTTCTTT. The rearrangement uses TRBV6-6 and TRBJ1-1; 7 bases agree with TRBD1. The CDR3 sequence is 13 residues long. The trim removed 6 bases at V and 5 bases at J, leaving 6 bases unmatched. In germline, CDR1 is MNHNY, CDR2 SVGAGI (reference sequence).

The CDR3 sequence: CASSLLQAHYEQYF. The DNA for the CDR3 is TGTGCCAGCAGTTTATTACAGGCCCACTACGAGCAGTACTTC. This chain links TRBV28 with TRBJ2-7; D is possibly TRBD1 (5 bases). Looked up from germline, CDR1 is MDHEN and CDR2 is SYDVKM. The CDR3 is 14 amino acids. V gave up 1 base and J gave up 3 bases, with 10 bases separating them.

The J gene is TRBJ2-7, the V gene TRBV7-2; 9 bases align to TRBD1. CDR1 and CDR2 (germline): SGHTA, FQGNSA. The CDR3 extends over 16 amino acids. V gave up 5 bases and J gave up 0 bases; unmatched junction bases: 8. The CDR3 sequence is CASSRWGQGSSYEQYF. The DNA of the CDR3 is TGTGCCAGCAGCCGATGGGGACAGGGAAGCTCCTACGAGCAGTACTTC.

The CDR3, as DNA: TGTGCCAGCATGGGGATCCAAGAGACCCAGTACTTC. Translated, it gives CASMGIQETQYF. The rearrangement links TRBV6-1 to TRBJ2-5; D is uncertain. Germline V gives CDR1 MNHNS, CDR2 SASEGT. The CDR3 has 12 amino acids. The V end was cut by 7 bases, the J end by 1 base, with 7 bases between.

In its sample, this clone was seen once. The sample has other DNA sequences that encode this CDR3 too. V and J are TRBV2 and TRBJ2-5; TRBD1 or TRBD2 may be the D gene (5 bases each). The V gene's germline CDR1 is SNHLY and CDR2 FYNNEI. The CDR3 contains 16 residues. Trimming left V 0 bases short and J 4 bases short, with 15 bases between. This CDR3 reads CASSEALLGEIETQYF. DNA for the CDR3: TGTGCCAGCAGTGAAGCGCTTCTGGGGGAGATAGAGACCCAGTACTTC.

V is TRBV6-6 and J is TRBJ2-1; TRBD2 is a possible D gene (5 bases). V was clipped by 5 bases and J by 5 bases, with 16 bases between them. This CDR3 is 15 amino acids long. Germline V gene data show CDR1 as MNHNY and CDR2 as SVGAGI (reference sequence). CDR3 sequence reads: CASSPRHAGNNEQFF. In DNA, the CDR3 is TGTGCCAGCAGTCCCCGCCATGCGGGTAACAATGAGCAGTTCTTC.

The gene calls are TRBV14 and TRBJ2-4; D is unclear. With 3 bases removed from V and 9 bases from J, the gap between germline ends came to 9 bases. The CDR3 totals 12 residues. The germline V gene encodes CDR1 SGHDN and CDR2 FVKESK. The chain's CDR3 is CASSQANAIQYF. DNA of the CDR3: TGTGCCAGCAGCCAGGCCAACGCCATTCAGTACTTC.

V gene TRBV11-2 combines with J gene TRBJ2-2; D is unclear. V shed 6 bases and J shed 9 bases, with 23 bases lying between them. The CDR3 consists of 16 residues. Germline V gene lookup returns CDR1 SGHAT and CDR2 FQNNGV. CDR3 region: CASRSTGRRKVRELFF. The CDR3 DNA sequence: TGTGCCAGCAGATCCACCGGCAGGAGAAAAGTTCGGGAGCTGTTTTTT.

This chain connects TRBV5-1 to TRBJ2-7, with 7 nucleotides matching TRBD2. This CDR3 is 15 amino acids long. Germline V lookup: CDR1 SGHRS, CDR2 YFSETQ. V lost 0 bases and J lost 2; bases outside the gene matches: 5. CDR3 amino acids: CASSLVFGGTYEQYF. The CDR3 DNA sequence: TGCGCCAGCAGCTTGGTTTTCGGGGGGACCTACGAGCAGTACTTC.

CDR3 region: CASSPHGAGARTDTQYF. The CDR3 region has the DNA TGTGCCAGCAGCCCCCACGGAGCGGGGGCCCGCACAGATACGCAGTATTTT. The rearrangement uses TRBV7-2 and TRBJ2-3; 8 bases fit TRBD2. CDR3 length: 17 amino acids. Germline CDR1 is SGHTA and CDR2 is FQGNSA. The junction had 11 bases not matched to a gene; V was cut back by 5 bases and J by 1 base.